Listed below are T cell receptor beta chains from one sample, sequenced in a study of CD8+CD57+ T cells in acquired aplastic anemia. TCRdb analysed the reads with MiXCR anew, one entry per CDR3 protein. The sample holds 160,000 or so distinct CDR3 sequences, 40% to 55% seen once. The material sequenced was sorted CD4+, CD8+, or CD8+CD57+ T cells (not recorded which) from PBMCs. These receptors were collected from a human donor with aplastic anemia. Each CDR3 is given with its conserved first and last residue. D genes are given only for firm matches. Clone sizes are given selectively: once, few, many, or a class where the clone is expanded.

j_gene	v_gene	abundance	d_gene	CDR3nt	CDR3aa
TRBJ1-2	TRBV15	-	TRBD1	TGTGCCACCACCCCCAACCGGGACAGCTATGGCTACACCTTC	CATTPNRDSYGYTF
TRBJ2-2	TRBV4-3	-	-	TGCGCCAGCAGCCCGCAGGACAGCCCCCACACCGGGGAGCTGTTTTTT	CASSPQDSPHTGELFF
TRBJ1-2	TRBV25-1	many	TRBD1	TGTGCCAGCAGTGAATCCAGGGACAGCTATGGCTACACCTTC	CASSESRDSYGYTF
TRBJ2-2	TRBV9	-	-	TGTGCCAGCACTCAGGGGGGGAACACCGGGGAGCTGTTTTTT	CASTQGGNTGELFF
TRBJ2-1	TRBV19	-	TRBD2	TGTGCCAGTAGTAGGACTAGCGTAAAGAGCTCCTACAATGAGCAGTTCTTC	CASSRTSVKSSYNEQFF
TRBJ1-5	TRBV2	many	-	TGTGCCAGCAGTGAAGAGGGAGGGGTGATAAGTCAGCCCCAGCATTTT	CASSEEGGVISQPQHF
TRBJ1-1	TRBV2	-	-	TGTGCCATAACGGCGGAAGCTTTCTTT	CAITAEAFF
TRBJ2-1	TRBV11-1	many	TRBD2	TGTGCCAGCAGCACAGGCGGGGCTAGCGGGATTCTGCGTGAGCAGTTCTTC	CASSTGGASGILREQFF
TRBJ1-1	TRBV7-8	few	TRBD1	TGTGCCAGCAGCAAGGACAGGCCCACTGAAGCTTTCTTT	CASSKDRPTEAFF
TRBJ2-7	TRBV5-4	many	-	TGTGCCAGCAGCTTGGGGGGGGCAGCGGCATCCTACGAGCAGTACTTC	CASSLGGAAASYEQYF
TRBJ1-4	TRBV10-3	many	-	TGTGCCATCAGTGAGAGGGGAAGGGATCATGAAAAACTGTTTTTT	CAISERGRDHEKLFF
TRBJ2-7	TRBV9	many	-	TGTGCCAGCAGCGTAGAATCAGGGGCTTACGAGCAGTACTTC	CASSVESGAYEQYF
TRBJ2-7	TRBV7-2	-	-	TGTGCCAGCAGCAAAGGACCAATCTACGAGCAGTACTTC	CASSKGPIYEQYF
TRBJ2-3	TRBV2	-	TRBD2	TGTGCCAGCATTGCGGGAGCAGCAGATACGCAGTATTTT	CASIAGAADTQYF
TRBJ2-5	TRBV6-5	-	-	TGTGCCAGCAGTTACGCTCGGCAGGGGGAGACCCAGTACTTC	CASSYARQGETQYF
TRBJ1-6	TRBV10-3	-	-	TGTGCCATTGGGGAGGCCGGGGTAAGTTCACCCCTCCACTTT	CAIGEAGVSSPLHF
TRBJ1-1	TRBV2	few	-	TGTGCCAGCAGTGTGATCAGGAACACTGAAGCTTTCTTT	CASSVIRNTEAFF
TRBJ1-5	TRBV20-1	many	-	TGCAGTGCTAGTGAGGGGAGGGGTGCACAGCCCCAGCATTTT	CSASEGRGAQPQHF
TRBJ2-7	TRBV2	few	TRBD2	TGTGCCAGCAGGTCAGGACTAGCGGGAGGCGTTAACGAGCAGTACTTC	CASRSGLAGGVNEQYF
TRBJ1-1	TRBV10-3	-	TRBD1	TGTGCCATCAGTGACAGGGGGCAATTTCGAAAGAACACTGAAGCTTTCTTT	CAISDRGQFRKNTEAFF
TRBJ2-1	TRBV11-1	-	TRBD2	TGTGCCAGCAGCCCTCCCGGGACTAGCGGGAGGAGGGCCGAACAGTTCTTC	CASSPPGTSGRRAEQFF
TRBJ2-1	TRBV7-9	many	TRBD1	TGTGCCAGCAGCGGGTCCGGGACAGGGTACAATGAGCAGTTCTTC	CASSGSGTGYNEQFF
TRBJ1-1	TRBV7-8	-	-	TGTGCCAGCAGTTACCGGGACGAAGCTTTCTTT	CASSYRDEAFF
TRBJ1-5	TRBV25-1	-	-	TGTGCCAGCAGTGAGGAGGGCCCAGGTATGCCCCAGCATTTT	CASSEEGPGMPQHF
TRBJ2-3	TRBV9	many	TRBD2	TGTGCCAGCAGCGTAGGTTTACTGGCGGGAGCAGGCACAGATACGCAGTATTTT	CASSVGLLAGAGTDTQYF
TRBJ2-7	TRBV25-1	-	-	TGTGCCAGCTCACCACCCGACATAAGGTACGAGCAGTACTTC	CASSPPDIRYEQYF
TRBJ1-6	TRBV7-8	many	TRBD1	TGTGCCAGCAGCTTAAGGGACAGAGATAATTCACCCCTCCACTTT	CASSLRDRDNSPLHF
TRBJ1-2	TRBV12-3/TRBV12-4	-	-	TGTGCCACCGCGGCGGGGTACTATGGCTACACCTTC	CATAAGYYGYTF
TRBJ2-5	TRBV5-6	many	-	TGTGCCAGCATCGCGCGAGAAACGAGGGAGACCCAGTACTTC	CASIARETRETQYF
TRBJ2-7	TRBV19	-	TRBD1	TGTGCCAGTAGTATACACCCGGGACAGGGCTACGAGCAGTACTTC	CASSIHPGQGYEQYF
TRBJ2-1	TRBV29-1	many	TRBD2	TGCAGCGTTGAAGCTCGACGGGGACTAGCGGGAGCTAATGAGCAGTTCTTC	CSVEARRGLAGANEQFF
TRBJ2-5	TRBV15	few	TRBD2	TGTGCCACCAGCAGAATGCCCAGCGGGAGTCCGGAGACCCAGTACTTC	CATSRMPSGSPETQYF
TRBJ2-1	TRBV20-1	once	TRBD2	TGCAGTGCCGGACTAGCGGGAGGGAATGAGCAGTTCTTC	CSAGLAGGNEQFF
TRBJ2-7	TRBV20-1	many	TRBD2	TGCAGTGCGATAGCGGGAGAGTCGGGCTACGAGCAGTACTTC	CSAIAGESGYEQYF
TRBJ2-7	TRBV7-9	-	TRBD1	TGTGCCAGCAGACGAGGGCAGGGGGCTTCCGAGCAGTACTTC	CASRRGQGASEQYF
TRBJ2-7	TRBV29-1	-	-	TGCAGCGTTGAAGCCTCAGGGCAAAGCGAGCAGTACTTC	CSVEASGQSEQYF
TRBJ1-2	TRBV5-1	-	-	TGCGCCAGCAAGCCCACGACAGACTATGGCTACACCTTC	CASKPTTDYGYTF
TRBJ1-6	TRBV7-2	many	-	TGTGCCAGCAGTTTATACAGCTATAATTCACCCCTCCACTTT	CASSLYSYNSPLHF
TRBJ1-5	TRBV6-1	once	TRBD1	TGTGCCAGCACCGGGACAGGGCAGGGCAATCAGCCCCAGCATTTT	CASTGTGQGNQPQHF
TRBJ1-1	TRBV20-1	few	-	TGCAGTGCTAGAGATGGGGGATTT	CSARDGGF
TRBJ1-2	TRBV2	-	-	TGTGCCAGCAGTGTCGAGGACCACTATGGCTACACCTTC	CASSVEDHYGYTF
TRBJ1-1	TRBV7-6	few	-	TGTGCCAGTGTCGGGGGGGGGAACACTGAAGCTTTCTTT	CASVGGGNTEAFF
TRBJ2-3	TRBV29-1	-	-	TGCAGCGTCCCTGATGGCCAGGGGCGGGATACGCAGTATTTT	CSVPDGQGRDTQYF
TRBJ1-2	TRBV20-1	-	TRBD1	TGCAGTGCTAGAGATCCGGCAGGGGGGTATGGCTACACCTTC	CSARDPAGGYGYTF